This T cell receptor beta chain originates from a study of pediatric ulcerative colitis. The survey-level immunoSEQ assay was used. This table comes from immunoSEQ multiplex PCR, and its TCRdb copy is limited to in-frame clones, with some not included. The table includes 30,000 to 35,000 clones, roughly 81% detected once. Study observations and caveats: Compared with controls, ulcerative colitis showed greater blood-rectum clone sharing. No controls had the two rectal clonotypes shared by ulcerative colitis patients. A couple of patients' blood samples yielded substantially fewer templates.

Points on this clone: Its antigen remains unknown.

During colonoscopy, one to two rectal pinch biopsies were collected. The CDR3 length is 13 residues. Looked up from germline, CDR1 is SGHTS and CDR2 is YDEGEE. The V end was cut by 4 bases, the J end by 4 bases, with 11 bases between. V gene TRBV5-8 combines with J gene TRBJ2-5; no clear D. The TCR originated in a boy aged 5 to 17 with mild ulcerative colitis. The source material was gut tissue. The DNA for the CDR3 is TGTGCCAGCAGCCTAACGGAGTTAGAGACCCAGTACTTC. Amino acids: CASSLTELETQYF. Based on the CDR3 plus reference TRBV5-8 and TRBJ2-5, the full variable domain is EAGVTQSPTHLIKTRGQQATLRCSPISGHTSVYWYQQALGLGLQFLLWYDEGEERNRGNFPPRFSGRQFPNYSSELNVNALELEDSALYLCASSLTELETQYFGPGTRLLVL.